This passage covers 32 T cell receptor beta chains from one sample sequenced in a study of T cell repertoires in cytomegalovirus infection (dated by TCRdb to between 2019 and 2020). According to the study, the label for this sample's treatment or condition signals: in vitro stimulation with specific CMV peptide epitopes to enrich CMV-specific T cells. Their specific antigens are unknown. Data came from an Illumina HiSeq 1500. TCRdb reran the public reads through fastp at Q25 and MiXCR, keeping productive beta chains. Entries are consolidated by CDR3 protein sequence, retaining the most common genes and DNA. The sample records around 340,000 distinct CDR3 sequences, around 29% of which are singletons. The ten largest make up around 18% of the sample. Sample: cultured PBMCs, taken from culture after CMV antigen stimulation. All receptors come from a human donor in good health (CMV status not recorded). Some clones in this sample may be carry-over from other donors' samples.

Only a few counts were recorded for this clonotype. This chain links TRBV28 with TRBJ2-4; D remains ambiguous. V lost 2 bases and J 1 base, leaving 9 bases between the germline ends. Germline-derived CDR1 and CDR2 are MDHEN and SYDVKM. The CDR3 is made up of 15 amino acids. The CDR3 sequence is CASSLLRMAKNIQYF. In nucleotides, the CDR3 is TGTGCCAGCAGTTTACTTCGGATGGCCAAAAACATTCAGTACTTC.

The V call is TRBV12-3 or TRBV12-4, the J call TRBJ1-1; a possible D gene is TRBD1 (5 bases). The V end lost 6 bases, the J end lost 1 base, and 15 bases lay between the germline ends. This CDR3 contains 15 residues. The CDR3 coding sequence is TGTGCCAGCAGGAAGGCCGGGACTCAGAACACTGAAGCTTTCTTT. Its translation: CASRKAGTQNTEAFF.

The DNA of the CDR3 is TGTGCCAGCAGTTACCGTGGGACCGGGGATACGCAGTATTTT. Its translation is CASSYRGTGDTQYF. This chain links TRBV6-8 with TRBJ2-3; D tentatively reads TRBD1 or TRBD2 (5 bases each). V was cut by 2 bases and J by 6 bases, with 12 bases left in between. This CDR3 has 14 amino acids. Germline V CDR1 and CDR2: MNHGY, SAAAGT.

The chain is built from TRBV2 and TRBJ2-1, with unresolved D. The germline gives CDR1 SNHLY, CDR2 FYNNEI. This CDR3 comprises 13 residues. V was clipped by 2 bases and J by 5 bases, with 7 bases between them. CDR3 coding DNA: TGTGCCAGCAGTGAAAGACGGAACAATGAGCAGTTCTTC. Amino acid sequence: CASSERRNNEQFF.

The gene calls are TRBV9 and TRBJ1-1; a weak D match, TRBD1 (6 bases). The germline CDR1 and CDR2 sequences are SGDLS and YYNGEE. Trimming stripped 4 bases from V and 4 bases from J, with 20 bases between. This CDR3 spans 16 amino acids. In DNA, the CDR3 is TGTGCCAGCAGCCCCAGGGACAATTTAGTGGGCACTGAAGCTTTCTTT. Residues: CASSPRDNLVGTEAFF.

This clonotype was recorded a few times. V usage is TRBV6-1 and J usage is TRBJ2-7; D is perhaps TRBD1 or TRBD2 (5 bases each). CDR3 length: 12 residues. Per germline, CDR1 MNHNS and CDR2 SASEGT. Trimming took off 10 bases at V and 2 bases at J, with 12 bases between the two ends. The CDR3 DNA reads TGTGCCACGGGACGAACCCCCTACGAGCAGTACTTC. The encoded protein is CATGRTPYEQYF.

CDR3: CASSLRTDNEQFF. CDR3 bases: TGTGCCAGCAGCTTAAGGACAGACAATGAGCAGTTCTTC. The gene calls are TRBV7-4 and TRBJ2-1, with D perhaps TRBD1 (6 bases). CDR3 length: 13 amino acids. Germline assignment: CDR1 SGHVT and CDR2 SQSDAQ. Trimming left V 2 bases short and J 5 bases short, with 7 bases between.

V gene TRBV20-1 combines with J gene TRBJ1-4; D unclear. The CDR3 runs 16 residues. Germline loops: CDR1 DFQATT, CDR2 SNEGSKA (reference sequence). Trimming removed 6 bases from V and 0 bases from J, with 17 bases in between. The CDR3 coding sequence is TGCAGTGCCTACGACCGGAGTCACGCAACTAATGAAAAACTGTTTTTT. Its protein product is CSAYDRSHATNEKLFF.

This clonotype occurred a few times. J is TRBJ2-5 and V is TRBV7-9; 11 positions match TRBD2. The CDR3 spans 15 residues. V lost 6 bases to trimming and J lost 1 base; unmatched junction nucleotides: 4. CDR1 and CDR2 (germline): SEHNR, FQNEAQ (reference sequence). CDR3 DNA sequence: TGTGCCAGCAGAACCGGGACTAGCGGCCAAGAGACCCAGTACTTC. It translates to CASRTGTSGQETQYF.

This chain uses TRBV18 with TRBJ1-6; the D gene is possibly TRBD1 (5 bases). Germline values: CDR1 KGHSH, CDR2 LQKENI. With 6 bases removed from V and 8 bases from J, the gap between germline ends came to 17 bases. The CDR3 length is 15 residues. CDR3 sequence: CASSTIGVRDSPLHF. The DNA for the CDR3 is TGTGCCAGCTCGACTATAGGGGTTAGAGATTCACCCCTCCACTTT.

This clonotype appeared many times. V and J are TRBV28 and TRBJ1-2, with 8 bases that match TRBD1. J gave up 0 bases and V 6 bases, and 6 bases lay outside the gene matches. The CDR3 runs 15 residues. The germline V gene encodes CDR1 MDHEN and CDR2 SYDVKM. The chain's CDR3 is CASSPRTGTNYGYTF. Written as DNA, the CDR3 is TGTGCCAGCAGCCCTCGGACAGGGACTAACTATGGCTACACCTTC.

This clonotype was seen repeatedly, ten times or more. This rearrangement joins TRBV7-6 to TRBJ2-3; no clear D. Trimming cost V 3 bases and J 0 bases, with 4 bases left between them. The CDR3 length is 13 residues. Germline V gene sequence: CDR1 SGHVS, CDR2 FNYEAQ. In DNA, the CDR3 is TGTGCCAGCAGCTTTTCTAGCACAGATACGCAGTATTTT. Encoded protein: CASSFSSTDTQYF.

This clonotype occurred many times. The chain employs TRBV24-1 and TRBJ2-1; the match to TRBD2 covers 8 bases. Germline loops: CDR1 KGHDR, CDR2 SFDVKD. V lost 9 bases, J lost 9 bases, and 12 bases stayed unmatched. CDR3 length: 14 residues. This CDR3 is CATGSGDPPPEQFF. The DNA for the CDR3 is TGTGCCACCGGTAGCGGGGATCCCCCCCCTGAGCAGTTCTTC.

As regards this clonotype: No conserved phenylalanine or tryptophan is present at the end of the CDR3, so a read error is the likely explanation. The chain uses TRBV7-2 and TRBJ1-5, with D unclear. CDR1 and CDR2 from the germline V gene are SGHTA and FQGNSA. There are 16 residues in the CDR3. The V end lost 0 bases, the J end lost 6 bases, and 15 bases lay between the germline ends. The CDR3 nucleotides are TGTGCCAGCAGCTTAGCGAGAGTAGGGCCAGGTCAGCCCCAGCATCTT. Its translation: CASSLARVGPGQPQHL.

The chain is built from TRBV7-8 and TRBJ2-5, with 7 positions matching TRBD1. The CDR3 has 15 residues. CDR1 SGHVS and CDR2 FQNEAQ come from the germline V gene. V dropped 4 bases and J dropped 0; count of bases not matched to a gene: 5. CDR3 sequence reads: CASSSGTAHQETQYF. The CDR3 DNA reads as TGTGCCAGCAGCTCCGGGACAGCCCACCAAGAGACCCAGTACTTC. The complete variable domain, with remaining parts taken from reference TRBV7-8 and TRBJ2-5, reads GAGVSQSPRYKVAKRGQDVALRCDPISGHVSLFWYQQALGQGPEFLTYFQNEAQLDKSGLPSDRFFAERPEGSVSTLKIQRTQQEDSAVYLCASSSGTAHQETQYFGPGTRLLVL.

The gene calls are TRBV27 and TRBJ2-3; the match to TRBD2 covers 8 bases. The CDR3 is 17 residues long. CDR1 is MNHEY, CDR2 SMNVEV, per germline (reference sequence). Trimming took 5 bases from V and 2 from J; bases not matched to a gene: 12. The CDR3 loop reads CASSRTFSGTFTDTQYF. CDR3 sequence (DNA): TGTGCCAGCAGTCGGACCTTTAGCGGGACCTTCACAGATACGCAGTATTTT.

CDR3 residues: CSVARGSGRGNEQFF. CDR3 DNA: TGCAGCGTGGCAAGAGGTAGCGGGAGGGGAAATGAGCAGTTCTTC. The chain recombines TRBV29-1 with TRBJ2-1; 11 bases are a match to TRBD2. V lost 6 bases and J lost 7; bases outside the gene matches: 11. This CDR3 comprises 15 residues. Germline V gives CDR1 SQVTM, CDR2 ANQGSEA.

The J gene is TRBJ2-6, the V gene TRBV5-4; D is unresolved. V lost 0 bases, J lost 0 bases, and 4 bases lay in between. The CDR3 has 15 residues. Germline values: CDR1 SGHNT, CDR2 YYREEE (reference sequence). This chain's CDR3 is CASSLDFSGANVLTF. The CDR3 DNA reads TGTGCCAGCAGCTTGGACTTCTCTGGGGCCAACGTCCTGACTTTC.

This clonotype was detected a few times. V is TRBV6-1 and J is TRBJ1-1; D uncertain. CDR3 length: 14 amino acids. V shed 2 bases and J shed 6 bases, with 13 bases lying between them. The germline V gene encodes CDR1 MNHNS and CDR2 SASEGT. CDR3 sequence: CASSESRRDAEAFF. The CDR3 region has the DNA TGTGCCAGCAGTGAATCCCGCAGAGACGCTGAAGCTTTCTTT.

The rearrangement links TRBV7-6 to TRBJ1-1; D perhaps matches TRBD1 (5 bases). The CDR3 contains 13 residues. Trimming left V 3 bases short and J 8 bases short, with 13 bases between. Germline V gene data show CDR1 as SGHVS and CDR2 as FNYEAQ. The CDR3 nucleotides are TGTGCCAGCAGCTTCCCCGGGACCTCAGAAGCTTTCTTT. Amino acid sequence: CASSFPGTSEAFF.

This clonotype was seen a few times. The gene calls are TRBV10-3 and TRBJ2-3; D is unclear. In germline, CDR1 is ENHRY, CDR2 SYGVKD. Deletions cut 4 bases from V and 3 bases from J, with 5 bases between. This CDR3 is built from 12 residues. This CDR3 reads CAISVGTDTQYF. CDR3 coding DNA: TGTGCCATCAGTGTCGGGACAGATACGCAGTATTTT.

This clonotype was detected only a few times. In DNA, the CDR3 is TGTGCCAGCAGCCCACGGACAGGGGGGTTGCAGCCCCAGCATTTT. It translates to CASSPRTGGLQPQHF. This sequence joins TRBV7-2 and TRBJ1-5; TRBD1 aligns across 10 bases. The CDR3 is 15 residues long. The germline gives CDR1 SGHTA, CDR2 FQGNSA. Losses at the gene ends were 5 bases for V and 7 bases for J; bases not matched to a gene: 8.

The chain uses TRBV29-1 and TRBJ2-3; the match to TRBD2 covers 7 bases. This CDR3 region has 15 residues. Germline V gives CDR1 SQVTM, CDR2 ANQGSEA. J was trimmed by 1 base and V by 6 bases; bases with no gene match: 10. This CDR3 is CSVPKVGRGTDTQYF. CDR3 nucleotides: TGCAGCGTCCCTAAAGTAGGGAGGGGCACAGATACGCAGTATTTT.

There are a few counts of this clonotype. The gene calls are TRBV19 and TRBJ1-2; 10 bases agree with TRBD1. The CDR3 consists of 18 residues. CDR1 and CDR2 from the germline V gene are LNHDA and SQIVND (reference sequence). The junction had 13 bases not matched to a gene; V was cut back by 4 bases and J by 2 bases. CDR3 DNA: TGTGCCAGTAGTACCGTGCGACAGGGGGCAATTGCGAACTATGGCTACACCTTC. Its translation: CASSTVRQGAIANYGYTF. Drawing the rest from reference TRBV19 and TRBJ1-2, the complete variable domain is DGGITQSPKYLFRKEGQNVTLSCEQNLNHDAMYWYRQDPGQGLRLIYYSQIVNDFQKGDIAEGYSVSREKKESFPLTVTSAQKNPTAFYLCASSTVRQGAIANYGYTFGSGTRLTVV.

The chain is built from TRBV12-3 or TRBV12-4 and TRBJ2-5; a possible D gene is TRBD1 (6 bases). The germline V and J ends were trimmed by 9 bases and 3 bases, with 14 bases remaining between them. The CDR3 covers 13 residues. DNA of the CDR3: TGTGCCAGTCGGTCCCGGACAGAAGAGACCCAGTACTTC. This translates into CASRSRTEETQYF.

The CDR3 loop is CAISDSGARAYEQYF. The CDR3 DNA reads TGTGCCATCAGCGATAGCGGGGCCAGGGCCTACGAGCAGTACTTC. The V and J genes are TRBV10-3 and TRBJ2-7; 8 bases align to TRBD2. Germline CDR1 ENHRY, CDR2 SYGVKD. Trimming took 6 bases from V and 2 from J; bases not matched to a gene: 9. This CDR3 spans 15 amino acids.

This clonotype showed up just a few times. The rearrangement links TRBV4-1 to TRBJ1-1, with D possibly being TRBD1 (5 bases). V lost 2 bases and J lost 1, with 8 bases in between. CDR1 and CDR2 from the germline V gene are MGHRA and YSYEKL. The CDR3 covers 14 residues. The CDR3 DNA follows: TGCGCCAGCAGCCAACTCAGGGAGAACACTGAAGCTTTCTTT. Its translation is CASSQLRENTEAFF.

The rearrangement links TRBV7-8 to TRBJ1-2, with D unresolved. Trimming shortened V by 8 bases and J by 6 bases, and 16 bases separated the two germline ends. CDR3 length equals 13 residues. Germline V gene lookup returns CDR1 SGHVS and CDR2 FQNEAQ. In DNA, the CDR3 is TGTGCCAGCGGCGGGAGAGGGTATGATGGCTACACCTTC. Amino acids: CASGGRGYDGYTF.

This clonotype came up many times. V usage is TRBV7-8 and J usage is TRBJ1-5, with D uncertain. V lost 3 bases to trimming and J lost 4 bases, with 13 bases between them. From germline, CDR1 is SGHVS and CDR2 FQNEAQ. This CDR3 has 15 residues. CDR3 protein: CASSFGRTRNQPQHF. Here the CDR3 DNA reads TGTGCCAGCAGCTTCGGACGGACCAGGAATCAGCCCCAGCATTTT.

J is TRBJ2-7 and V is TRBV10-3, with D tentatively TRBD1 or TRBD2 (5 bases each). The CDR3 length is 13 residues. Germline V gives CDR1 ENHRY, CDR2 SYGVKD. Trimming took 5 bases from V and 0 from J, leaving 8 bases between them. CDR3 loop: CAISPGTSYEQYF. The CDR3 coding sequence is TGTGCCATCAGTCCCGGGACCTCCTACGAGCAGTACTTC.

The chain's CDR3 is CASSPASGGVSHEQYF. The CDR3 coding sequence is TGTGCCAGCAGCCCCGCTAGCGGGGGGGTGTCCCACGAGCAGTACTTC. V usage is TRBV5-4 and J usage is TRBJ2-7; 12 positions agree with TRBD2. The germline V gene has CDR1 SGHNT and CDR2 YYREEE (reference sequence). This CDR3 spans 16 amino acids. The V and J ends lost 4 bases and 5 bases, in that order; junction bases with no gene match: 10.

DNA for the CDR3: TGTGCCAGCAGTTCCCCTAGCGGGAGGGCCTTCGGGGAGCTGTTTTTT. This encodes CASSSPSGRAFGELFF. The J gene is TRBJ2-2, the V gene TRBV6-6, with 12 positions matching TRBD2. The CDR3 totals 16 residues. Germline assignment: CDR1 MNHNY and CDR2 SVGAGI (reference sequence). Losses at the gene ends were 4 bases for V and 7 bases for J; bases not matched to a gene: 7.